This T cell receptor (beta chain) appears in the sequencing data of a study of blood T cell repertoires in COVID-19. TCRdb keeps only in-frame clones here, not all; method: immunoSEQ multiplex PCR. The sample records about 220,000 clones, less than 85% being singletons. Unmatched junction bases numbered 3, after V lost 4 bases and J lost 1 base. The CDR3 contains 14 residues. Germline loops: CDR1 SGHRS, CDR2 YFSETQ. This TCR derives from an elderly woman with acute or convalescent COVID-19. Source material: peripheral blood. The chain has TRBV5-1 and TRBJ1-1; the match to TRBD1 covers 8 bases. As DNA, the CDR3 is TGCGCCAGCAGCACGGGACAGGAGAACACTGAAGCTTTCTTT. It encodes CASSTGQENTEAFF.